Following are 23 T cell receptor beta chains from one sample sequenced in a study of T cell responses to AZD1222 COVID-19 vaccine. Some clones are missing from TCRdb's copy, which holds only in-frame ones; the method was immunoSEQ multiplex PCR. The sample holds under 200,000 clones, roughly 93% seen once. Sequences were derived from peripheral blood, sampled on day 0 of AZD1222 vaccination. The receptors stem from an adult in good health.

This CDR3 reads CASSVDPGRVDNSPLHF. The CDR3 DNA follows: TGTGCCAGCAGCGTAGACCCGGGGAGAGTAGATAATTCACCCCTCCACTTT. This chain joins TRBV9 and TRBJ1-6; D gene uncertain. The germline V and J ends were trimmed by 0 bases and 5 bases, with 15 bases remaining between them. This CDR3 spans 17 amino acids. Germline lookup yields CDR1 SGDLS and CDR2 YYNGEE.

The V call is TRBV3-1 (or the pseudogene TRBV3-2), the J call TRBJ1-2; a possible D gene is TRBD1 (5 bases). CDR1 and CDR2 (germline): LGHDT, YNNKEL (reference sequence). V was clipped by 0 bases and J by 7 bases, with 6 bases between them. The CDR3 runs to 12 residues. Here the CDR3 reads CASSQDRAGYTF. The CDR3 DNA sequence: TGTGCCAGCAGCCAAGACAGGGCTGGCTACACCTTC.

This chain uses TRBV19 with TRBJ2-7, with unresolved D. Trimming pared 11 bases from V and 5 bases from J, leaving 10 bases between. This CDR3 has 10 amino acids. Germline CDR1 is LNHDA and CDR2 is SQIVND (reference sequence). Here the CDR3 DNA reads TGTGCCGTCGGAGCCCACGAGCAGTACTTC. Protein: CAVGAHEQYF.

This chain links TRBV7-2 with TRBJ2-2; D gene ambiguous. CDR1 is SGHTA and CDR2 is FQGNSA in the germline V gene. The CDR3 extends over 14 amino acids. Trimming stripped 6 bases from V and 1 base from J, with 9 bases between. This CDR3 is CASRKDGNTGELFF. Written as DNA, the CDR3 is TGTGCCAGCAGGAAGGACGGGAACACCGGGGAGCTGTTTTTT.

V and J are TRBV6-6 and TRBJ1-5; TRBD1 might be the D (6 bases). This CDR3 is 16 amino acids long. Germline V gene lookup returns CDR1 MNHNY and CDR2 SVGAGI (reference sequence). V was cut by 6 bases and J by 7 bases, with 22 bases left in between. The CDR3 is CASRLVGGATWQPQHF. The CDR3 DNA sequence: TGTGCCAGCAGGCTTGTTGGGGGGGCGACTTGGCAGCCCCAGCATTTT.

The chain couples TRBV19 to TRBJ2-7, with D possibly matching TRBD1 (5 bases). V lost 1 base and J lost 1, with 8 bases in between. From germline, CDR1 is LNHDA and CDR2 SQIVND (reference sequence). This CDR3 comprises 14 residues. CDR3 in amino acids: CASSIGQGSYEQYF. The CDR3 region has the DNA TGTGCCAGTAGTATAGGGCAGGGTTCCTACGAGCAGTACTTC.

V usage is TRBV6-5 and J usage is TRBJ2-2; maybe TRBD1 (6 bases). V lost 0 bases, J lost 4 bases, and 6 bases lay in between. The CDR3 runs to 14 residues. Germline-derived CDR1 and CDR2 are MNHEY and SVGAGI. CDR3 protein: CASSYSDSTGELFF. In DNA, the CDR3 is TGTGCCAGCAGTTACTCGGACAGCACCGGGGAGCTGTTTTTT.

This clone was counted a few times. The chain employs TRBV19 and TRBJ1-5; 7 bases are a match to TRBD1. There are 17 residues in the CDR3. The germline V gene has CDR1 LNHDA and CDR2 SQIVND (reference sequence). V lost 2 bases and J lost 3; bases outside the gene matches: 10. Here the CDR3 reads CASSIRQGGGVNQPQHF. CDR3 nucleotide sequence: TGTGCCAGTAGTATAAGACAGGGCGGCGGCGTCAATCAGCCCCAGCATTTT.

The V call is TRBV7-9, the J call TRBJ1-2; D not resolved. The V end was cut by 4 bases, the J end by 5 bases, with 26 bases between. The CDR3 sequence is 18 residues long. Germline CDR1 is SEHNR and CDR2 is FQNEAQ (reference sequence). CDR3 sequence reads: CASSYQAPDLPSSYGYTF. CDR3 bases: TGTGCCAGCAGCTACCAGGCTCCGGACCTTCCCTCGAGTTATGGCTACACCTTC.

The chain joins TRBV7-8 to TRBJ2-2; either TRBD1 or TRBD2 may fit D (5 bases each). V lost 5 bases, J lost 5 bases, and 12 bases lay in between. The CDR3 has 14 amino acids. Germline loops: CDR1 SGHVS, CDR2 FQNEAQ. CDR3 bases: TGTGCCAGCAGCCGGGACCGCAGAACCGGGGAGCTGTTTTTT. Translation gives CASSRDRRTGELFF.

The CDR3 DNA follows: TGTGCCAGCAGCCGGGTTGGGGGAGGAGGCTACGAGCAGTACTTC. Protein product: CASSRVGGGGYEQYF. V usage is TRBV5-4 and J usage is TRBJ2-7, with D possibly matching TRBD2 (6 bases). Germline assignment: CDR1 SGHNT and CDR2 YYREEE (reference sequence). The CDR3 has 15 amino acids. The V end was cut by 4 bases, the J end by 3 bases, with 17 bases between. Looking up the rest from reference TRBV5-4 and TRBJ2-7 gives the full variable domain: ETGVTQSPTHLIKTRGQQVTLRCSSQSGHNTVSWYQQALGQGPQFIFQYYREEENGRGNFPPRFSGLQFPNYSSELNVNALELDDSALYLCASSRVGGGGYEQYFGPGTRLTVT.

The CDR3 DNA reads as TGTGCCAGCAGCTTAGTGTCGGCCTACGAGCAGTACTTC. It specifies CASSLVSAYEQYF. This rearrangement joins TRBV7-8 to TRBJ2-7; D remains unclear. Germline assignment: CDR1 SGHVS and CDR2 FQNEAQ. V lost 1 base, J lost 2 bases, and 6 bases lay in between. This CDR3 has 13 residues.

V usage is TRBV5-6 and J usage is TRBJ2-3, with a possible D match to TRBD2 (5 bases). V shed 1 base and J shed 1 base, with 13 bases lying between them. Germline V gives CDR1 SGHDT, CDR2 YYEEEE. The CDR3 consists of 16 residues. This CDR3 is CASSLRTGSGTDTQYF. The CDR3 bases are TGTGCCAGCAGCTTGAGGACGGGGAGCGGCACAGATACGCAGTATTTT.

V gene TRBV7-2 combines with J gene TRBJ2-3; D not resolved. V gave up 3 bases and J gave up 2 bases, with 6 bases separating them. This CDR3 contains 13 residues. CDR1 is SGHTA and CDR2 is FQGNSA in the germline V gene. The CDR3 nucleotides read TGTGCCAGCAGCTTTACAATCACAGATACGCAGTATTTT. Its protein is CASSFTITDTQYF.

This clone was picked up a small number of times. V usage is TRBV19 and J usage is TRBJ1-5; 8 bases agree with TRBD1. This CDR3 comprises 13 residues. Germline V gene sequence: CDR1 LNHDA, CDR2 SQIVND (reference sequence). The junction had 7 bases not matched to a gene; V was cut back by 8 bases and J by 7 bases. Here the CDR3 reads CASSQGARQPQHF. The DNA for the CDR3 is TGTGCCAGTTCGCAGGGGGCGCGACAGCCCCAGCATTTT.

The chain recombines TRBV3-1 (or the pseudogene TRBV3-2) with TRBJ1-1, with TRBD1 as a possible D gene (6 bases). From germline, CDR1 is LGHDT and CDR2 YNNKEL (reference sequence). This CDR3 has 15 amino acids. The germline V and J ends were trimmed by 2 bases and 3 bases, with 13 bases remaining between them. CDR3 in DNA: TGTGCCAGCAGCCAATCCGGACAGAGGGACACTGAAGCTTTCTTT. It encodes CASSQSGQRDTEAFF.

As concerns this clone: An end of the junction differs from the germline gene, which may be a read error. The chain uses TRBV4-2 and TRBJ1-1; D call uncertain. This CDR3 is built from 13 residues. CDR1 is LGHNA, CDR2 YNFKEQ, per germline. The CDR3 DNA is TGTGCCAGCAGCCAAGACTCGAACGCTGAAGCTTTCTTT. Its translation is CASSQDSNAEAFF.

The chain uses TRBV6-5 and TRBJ2-2; D unclear. Between the trimmed V and J ends, which lost 0 bases and 6 bases, there was a span of 14 bases. The germline CDR1 and CDR2 sequences are MNHEY and SVGAGI. The CDR3 covers 16 residues. The CDR3 DNA reads TGTGCCAGCAGTTACTCGTCGGTAGGCCGAGCCGGGGAGCTGTTTTTT. This gives the protein CASSYSSVGRAGELFF.

The chain has TRBV14 and TRBJ2-1; TRBD1 is a possible D gene (7 bases). Germline CDR1 is SGHDN and CDR2 is FVKESK. Deletions cut 4 bases from V and 6 bases from J, with 10 bases between. The CDR3 extends over 13 amino acids. Here the CDR3 reads CASSLQGGNEQFF. The CDR3 region has the DNA TGTGCCAGCAGCCTTCAGGGGGGCAATGAGCAGTTCTTC.

The CDR3 loop reads CASRDRGVGYTF. The CDR3 bases are TGTGCCAGCAGGGACAGGGGTGTGGGCTACACCTTC. This chain joins TRBV6-5 and TRBJ1-2, with 9 positions matching TRBD1. The CDR3 has 12 amino acids. Germline V gives CDR1 MNHEY, CDR2 SVGAGI. Trimming at V came to 6 bases and at J to 8 bases, leaving 4 bases not matched to a gene.

The chain recombines TRBV9 with TRBJ2-2; no reliable D call. V was clipped by 3 bases and J by 5 bases, with 11 bases between them. The CDR3 spans 14 residues. Germline V CDR1 and CDR2: SGDLS, YYNGEE. The CDR3 nucleotides read TGTGCCAGCAGCGCCCTCTGGGGTACCGGGGAGCTGTTTTTT. It specifies CASSALWGTGELFF. Using reference TRBV9 and TRBJ2-2 for the parts outside the CDR3, the full variable domain is DSGVTQTPKHLITATGQRVTLRCSPRSGDLSVYWYQQSLDQGLQFLIQYYNGEERAKGNILERFSAQQFPDLHSELNLSSLELGDSALYFCASSALWGTGELFFGEGSRLTVL.

The chain combines TRBV10-3 with TRBJ2-3; 14 nucleotides align to TRBD2. The V segment lost 0 bases and the J segment 4 bases; nucleotides outside the gene matches: 3. CDR1 is ENHRY and CDR2 is SYGVKD in the germline V gene. The CDR3 contains 17 residues. The CDR3 loop reads CAISESPGLAGADTQYF. The CDR3 bases are TGTGCCATCAGTGAGTCCCCGGGACTAGCGGGAGCAGATACGCAGTATTTT.

V usage is TRBV5-1 and J usage is TRBJ1-4; D possibly corresponds to TRBD1 (5 bases). CDR1 and CDR2 (germline): SGHRS, YFSETQ. The CDR3 is 15 amino acids. V was shortened by 3 bases and J by 3 bases, with 12 bases between the two germline ends. The CDR3 DNA reads as TGCGCCAGCAGCTGGGGGTTCGGGGCTAATGAAAAACTGTTTTTT. The encoded protein is CASSWGFGANEKLFF.